The sequence of this T cell receptor (beta chain) was determined in a study of blood T cell repertoires in COVID-19. On the study more broadly: PBMCs, B-cell-depleted T cells, or T cells were the source of the cDNA or gDNA that made up the material.

The repertoire was sequenced with immunoSEQ multiplex PCR; TCRdb's copy has only in-frame clones and lacks some. The sample has around 120,000 clones; 87% are singletons. Germline CDR1 is MNHEY and CDR2 is SVGAGI. Deletions cut 8 bases from V and 2 bases from J, with 12 bases between. This CDR3 is built from 14 residues. V is TRBV6-5 and J is TRBJ2-2, with a tentative D call TRBD1 (6 bases). The sequencing input was peripheral blood. The TCR originated in a human donor in a cohort sampled during active COVID-19. Here the CDR3 reads CASSGTTNTGELFF. The CDR3 region has the DNA TGTGCCAGCTCCGGGACAACTAACACCGGGGAGCTGTTTTTT.